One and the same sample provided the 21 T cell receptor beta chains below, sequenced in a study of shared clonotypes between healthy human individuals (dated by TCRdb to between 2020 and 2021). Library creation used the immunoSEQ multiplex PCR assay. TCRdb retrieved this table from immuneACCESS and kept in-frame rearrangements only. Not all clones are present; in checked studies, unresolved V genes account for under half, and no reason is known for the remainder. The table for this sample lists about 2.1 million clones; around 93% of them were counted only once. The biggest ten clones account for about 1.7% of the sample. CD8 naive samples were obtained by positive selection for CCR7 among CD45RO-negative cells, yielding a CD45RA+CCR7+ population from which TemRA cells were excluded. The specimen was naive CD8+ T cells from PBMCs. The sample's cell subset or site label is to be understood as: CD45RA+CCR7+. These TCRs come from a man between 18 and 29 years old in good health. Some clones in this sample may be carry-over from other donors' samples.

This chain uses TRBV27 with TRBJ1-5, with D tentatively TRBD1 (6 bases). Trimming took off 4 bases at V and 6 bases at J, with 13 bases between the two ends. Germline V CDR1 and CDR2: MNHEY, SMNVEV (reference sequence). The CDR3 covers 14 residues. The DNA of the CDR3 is TGTGCCAGCAGTTCGGGGGGGCTTGTTCAGCCCCAGCATTTT. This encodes CASSSGGLVQPQHF.

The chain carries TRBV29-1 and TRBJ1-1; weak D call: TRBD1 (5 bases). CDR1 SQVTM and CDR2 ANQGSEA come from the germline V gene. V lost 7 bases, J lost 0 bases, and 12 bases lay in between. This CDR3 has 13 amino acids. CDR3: CSAEGSLNTEAFF. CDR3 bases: TGCAGCGCTGAGGGGAGCCTGAACACTGAAGCTTTCTTT.

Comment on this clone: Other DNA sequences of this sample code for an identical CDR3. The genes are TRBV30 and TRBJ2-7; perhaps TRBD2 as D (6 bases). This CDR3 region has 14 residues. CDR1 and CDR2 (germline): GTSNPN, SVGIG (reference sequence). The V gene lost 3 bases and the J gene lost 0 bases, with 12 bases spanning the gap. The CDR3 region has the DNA TGTGCCTGGAGCGCGTGGCGGGGCTCCTACGAGCAGTACTTC. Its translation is CAWSAWRGSYEQYF.

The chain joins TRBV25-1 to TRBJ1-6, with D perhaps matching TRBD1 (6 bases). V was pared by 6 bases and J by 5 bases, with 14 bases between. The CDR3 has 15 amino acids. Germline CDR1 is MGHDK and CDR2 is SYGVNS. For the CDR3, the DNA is TGTGCCAGCAGCCCCCTGAGGGGGGATAATTCACCCCTCCACTTT. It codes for CASSPLRGDNSPLHF.

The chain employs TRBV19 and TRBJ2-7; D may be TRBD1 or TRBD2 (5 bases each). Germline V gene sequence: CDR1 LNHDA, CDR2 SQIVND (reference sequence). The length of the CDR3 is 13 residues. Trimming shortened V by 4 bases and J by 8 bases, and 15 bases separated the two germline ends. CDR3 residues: CASSNVFVGQQYF. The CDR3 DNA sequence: TGTGCCAGTAGTAACGTGTTCGTGGGACAGCAGTACTTC. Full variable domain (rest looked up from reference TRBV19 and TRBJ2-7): DGGITQSPKYLFRKEGQNVTLSCEQNLNHDAMYWYRQDPGQGLRLIYYSQIVNDFQKGDIAEGYSVSREKKESFPLTVTSAQKNPTAFYLCASSNVFVGQQYFGPGTRLTVT.

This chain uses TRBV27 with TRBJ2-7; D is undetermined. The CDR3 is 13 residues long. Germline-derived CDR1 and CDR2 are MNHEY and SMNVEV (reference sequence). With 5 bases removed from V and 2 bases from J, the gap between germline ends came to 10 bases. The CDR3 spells CASSLVNPYEQYF. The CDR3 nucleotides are TGTGCCAGCAGTCTAGTGAATCCCTACGAGCAGTACTTC.

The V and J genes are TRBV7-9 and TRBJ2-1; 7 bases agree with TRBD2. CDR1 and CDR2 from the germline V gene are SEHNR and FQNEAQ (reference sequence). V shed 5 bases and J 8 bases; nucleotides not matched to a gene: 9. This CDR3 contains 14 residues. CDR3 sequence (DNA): TGTGCCAGCAGCCACCTGCGGGAGAACTATGAGCAGTTCTTC. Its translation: CASSHLRENYEQFF.

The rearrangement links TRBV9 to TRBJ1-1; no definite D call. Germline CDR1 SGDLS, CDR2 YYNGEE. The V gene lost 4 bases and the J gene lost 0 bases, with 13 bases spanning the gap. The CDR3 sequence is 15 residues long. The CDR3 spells CASSNWSKMNTEAFF. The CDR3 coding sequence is TGTGCCAGCAGCAACTGGTCGAAAATGAACACTGAAGCTTTCTTT.

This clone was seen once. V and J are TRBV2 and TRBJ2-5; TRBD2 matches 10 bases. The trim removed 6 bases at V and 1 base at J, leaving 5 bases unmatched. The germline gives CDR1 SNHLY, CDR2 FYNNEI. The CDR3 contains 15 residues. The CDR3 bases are TGTGCCAGCAGAAGGACTAGCGGTATCCAAGAGACCCAGTACTTC. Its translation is CASRRTSGIQETQYF.

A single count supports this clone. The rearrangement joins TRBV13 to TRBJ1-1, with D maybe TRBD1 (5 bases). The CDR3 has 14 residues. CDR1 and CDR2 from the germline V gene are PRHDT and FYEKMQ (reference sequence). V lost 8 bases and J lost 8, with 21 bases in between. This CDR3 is CASRPWEGRREAFF. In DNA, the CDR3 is TGTGCCAGCCGCCCCTGGGAGGGGCGGCGCGAAGCTTTCTTT.

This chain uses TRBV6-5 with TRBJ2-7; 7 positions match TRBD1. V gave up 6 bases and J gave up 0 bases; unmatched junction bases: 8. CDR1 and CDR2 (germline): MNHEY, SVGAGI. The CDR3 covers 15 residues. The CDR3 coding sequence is TGTGCCAGCAGCATACGACAGGGCCTCTCCTACGAGCAGTACTTC. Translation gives CASSIRQGLSYEQYF.

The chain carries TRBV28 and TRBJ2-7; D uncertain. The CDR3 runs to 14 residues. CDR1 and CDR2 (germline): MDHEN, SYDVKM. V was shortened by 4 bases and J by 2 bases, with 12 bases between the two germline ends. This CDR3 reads CASSYTRPPYEQYF. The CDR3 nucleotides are TGTGCCAGCAGTTACACTCGACCCCCCTACGAGCAGTACTTC.

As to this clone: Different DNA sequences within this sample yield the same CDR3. The CDR3 here is CASSIRGSSYEQYF. DNA for the CDR3: TGTGCCAGTAGTATACGCGGGAGTTCCTACGAGCAGTACTTC. The rearrangement uses TRBV19 and TRBJ2-7; 7 bases agree with TRBD2. The CDR3 is 14 amino acids. Germline CDR1 LNHDA, CDR2 SQIVND (reference sequence). V trimming: 2 bases; J trimming: 1 base; junction bases outside the gene matches: 2.

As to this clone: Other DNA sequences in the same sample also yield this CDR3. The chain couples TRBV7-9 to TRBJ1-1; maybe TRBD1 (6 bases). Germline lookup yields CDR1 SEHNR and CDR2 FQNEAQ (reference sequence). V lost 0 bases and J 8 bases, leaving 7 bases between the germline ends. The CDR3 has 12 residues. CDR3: CASSLAGTEAFF. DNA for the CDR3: TGTGCCAGCAGCTTAGCGGGGACAGAAGCTTTCTTT.

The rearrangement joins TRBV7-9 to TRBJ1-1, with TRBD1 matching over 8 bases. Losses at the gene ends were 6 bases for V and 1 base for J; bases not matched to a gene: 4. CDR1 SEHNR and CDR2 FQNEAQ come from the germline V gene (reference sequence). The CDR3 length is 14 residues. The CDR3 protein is CASRIGQGNTEAFF. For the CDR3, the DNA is TGTGCCAGCAGAATCGGACAGGGGAACACTGAAGCTTTCTTT.

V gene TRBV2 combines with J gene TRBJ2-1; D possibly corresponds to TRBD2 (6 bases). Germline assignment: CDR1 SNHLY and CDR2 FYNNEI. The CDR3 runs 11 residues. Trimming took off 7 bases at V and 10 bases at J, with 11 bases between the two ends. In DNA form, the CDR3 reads TGTGCCAGCAAGGGCGCGGGGGAGCAGTTCTTC. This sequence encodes CASKGAGEQFF.

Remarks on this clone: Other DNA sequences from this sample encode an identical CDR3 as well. The CDR3, as DNA: TGTGCCAGCAGTGCCGGGGCCAACGTCCTGACTTTC. Translation gives CASSAGANVLTF. The chain is built from TRBV9 and TRBJ2-6, with D unresolved. V shed 5 bases and J shed 4 bases, with 4 bases lying between them. This CDR3 comprises 12 residues. CDR1 SGDLS and CDR2 YYNGEE come from the germline V gene.

This chain's CDR3 is CASSYLMGDSYTDTQYF. In DNA, the CDR3 is TGTGCCAGCAGTTACCTCATGGGCGATTCCTACACAGATACGCAGTATTTT. The chain has TRBV7-2 and TRBJ2-3; D not certain. V shed 6 bases and J shed 2 bases, with 21 bases lying between them. The CDR3 spans 17 residues. The V gene's germline CDR1 is SGHTA and CDR2 FQGNSA.

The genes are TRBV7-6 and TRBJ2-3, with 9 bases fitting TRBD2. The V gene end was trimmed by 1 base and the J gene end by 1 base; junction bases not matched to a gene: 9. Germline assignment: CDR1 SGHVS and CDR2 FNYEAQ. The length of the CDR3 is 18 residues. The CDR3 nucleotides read TGTGCCAGCAGCTTAGGGCTAGCGGGACGAATCGGCACAGATACGCAGTATTTT. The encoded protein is CASSLGLAGRIGTDTQYF. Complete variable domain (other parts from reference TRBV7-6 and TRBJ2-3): GAGVSQSPRYKVTKRGQDVALRCDPISGHVSLYWYRQALGQGPEFLTYFNYEAQQDKSGLPNDRFSAERPEGSISTLTIQRTEQRDSAMYRCASSLGLAGRIGTDTQYFGPGTRLTVL.

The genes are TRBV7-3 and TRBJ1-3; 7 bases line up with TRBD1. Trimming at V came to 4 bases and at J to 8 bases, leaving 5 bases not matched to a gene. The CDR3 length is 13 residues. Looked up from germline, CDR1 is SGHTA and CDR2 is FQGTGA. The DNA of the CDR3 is TGTGCCAGCAGCTACGGACAGGCAGACACCATATATTTT. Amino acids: CASSYGQADTIYF.

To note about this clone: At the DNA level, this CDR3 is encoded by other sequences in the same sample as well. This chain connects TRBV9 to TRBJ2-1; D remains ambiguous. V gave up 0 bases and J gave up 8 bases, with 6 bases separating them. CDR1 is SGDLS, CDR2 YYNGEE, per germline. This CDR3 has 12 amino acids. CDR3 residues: CASSVATDEQFF. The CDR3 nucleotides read TGTGCCAGCAGCGTAGCTACGGATGAGCAGTTCTTC.